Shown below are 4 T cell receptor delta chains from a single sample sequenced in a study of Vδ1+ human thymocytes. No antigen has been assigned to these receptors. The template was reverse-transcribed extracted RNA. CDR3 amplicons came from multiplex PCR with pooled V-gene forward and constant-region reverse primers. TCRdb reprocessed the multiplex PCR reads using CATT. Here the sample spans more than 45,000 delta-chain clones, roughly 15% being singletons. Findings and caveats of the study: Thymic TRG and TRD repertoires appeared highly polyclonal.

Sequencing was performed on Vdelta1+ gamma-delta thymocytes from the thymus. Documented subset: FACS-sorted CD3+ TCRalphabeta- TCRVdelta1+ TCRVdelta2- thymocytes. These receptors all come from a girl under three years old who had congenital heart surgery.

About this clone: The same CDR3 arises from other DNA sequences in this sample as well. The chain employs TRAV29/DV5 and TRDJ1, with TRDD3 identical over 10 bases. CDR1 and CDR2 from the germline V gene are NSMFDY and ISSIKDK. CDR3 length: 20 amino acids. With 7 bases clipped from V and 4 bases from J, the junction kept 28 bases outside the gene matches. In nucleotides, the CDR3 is TGTGCACCAGGGGGGGGCCTTCCTCAGTACTGGGGGATGAGAGGCGATAAACTCATCTTT. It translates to CAPGGGLPQYWGMRGDKLIF.

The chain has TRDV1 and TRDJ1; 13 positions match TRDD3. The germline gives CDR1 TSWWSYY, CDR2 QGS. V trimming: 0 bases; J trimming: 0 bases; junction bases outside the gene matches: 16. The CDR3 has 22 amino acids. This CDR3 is CALGELGSITGGYGVYTDKLIF. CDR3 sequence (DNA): TGTGCTCTTGGGGAACTTGGCTCCATTACTGGGGGATACGGGGTCTACACCGATAAACTCATCTTT.

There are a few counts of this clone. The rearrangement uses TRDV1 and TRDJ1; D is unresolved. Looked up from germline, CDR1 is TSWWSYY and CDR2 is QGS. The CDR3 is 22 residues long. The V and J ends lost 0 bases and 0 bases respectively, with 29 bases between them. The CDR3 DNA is TGTGCTCTTGGGGAACTAGTTTCTACGTCCTGCTCGTACGGGTCCTACACCGATAAACTCATCTTT. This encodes CALGELVSTSCSYGSYTDKLIF.

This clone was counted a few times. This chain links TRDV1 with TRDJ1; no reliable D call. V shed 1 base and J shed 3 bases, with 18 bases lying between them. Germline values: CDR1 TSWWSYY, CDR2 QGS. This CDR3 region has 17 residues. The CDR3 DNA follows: TGTGCTCTTGGGGAACCCCTAACGGGCAAAGCGGCCGATAAACTCATCTTT. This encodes CALGEPLTGKAADKLIF.